Sequencing of this T cell receptor beta chain was carried out in a study of shared clonotypes between healthy human individuals. At the level of the study: The cohort had a couple of women and a few men, ages 18 to 49.

General study results and limits: A reduction in generation probabilities was seen for non-shared clonotypes relative to those shared by all four donors. Memory subsets generally showed lower estimated richness than naive subsets.

The CDR3 totals 13 residues. Germline V gene sequence: CDR1 SGHRS, CDR2 YFSETQ. Trimming took off 1 base at V and 2 bases at J, with 7 bases between the two ends. Of note for this clone: Its antigen is undetermined. The same CDR3 is also encoded by other DNA sequences in this sample.

Measured with immunoSEQ multiplex PCR; TCRdb has only the in-frame clones, and not every one. The sample holds 650,000 to 800,000 clones, around 90% seen once. Terminally differentiated effector memory CD45RA+ cells were excluded from the naive CD8 cells, which were CD45RO-negative and positively selected for CCR7. The chain links TRBV5-1 to TRBJ2-7; D not resolved. The sequence was collected from a man younger than 40 in good health. Sequenced material: naive CD8+ T cells sorted from blood. The CDR3 nucleotides are TGCGCCAGCAGCTTGTATGCCACCTACGAGCAGTACTTC. Translation: CASSLYATYEQYF. Full variable domain (outside the CDR3, taken from reference TRBV5-1 and TRBJ2-7): KAGVTQTPRYLIKTRGQQVTLSCSPISGHRSVSWYQQTPGQGLQFLFEYFSETQRNKGNFPGRFSGRQFSNSRSEMNVSTLELGDSALYLCASSLYATYEQYFGPGTRLTVT.